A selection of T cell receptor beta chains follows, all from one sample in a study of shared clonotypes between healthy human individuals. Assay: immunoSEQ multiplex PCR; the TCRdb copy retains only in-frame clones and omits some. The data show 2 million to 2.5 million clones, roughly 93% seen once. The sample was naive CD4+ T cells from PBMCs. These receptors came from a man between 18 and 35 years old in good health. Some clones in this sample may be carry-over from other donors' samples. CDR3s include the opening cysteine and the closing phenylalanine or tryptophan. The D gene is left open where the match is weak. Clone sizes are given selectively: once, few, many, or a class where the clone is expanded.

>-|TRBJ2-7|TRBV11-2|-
TGTGCCAGCAGCTCCTCCGTAGTAATCTACGAGCAGTACTTC
CASSSSVVIYEQYF
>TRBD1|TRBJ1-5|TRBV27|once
TGTACCAGCAGACCGACAGGGGGCAGAAGTCAGCCCCAGCATTTT
CTSRPTGGRSQPQHF
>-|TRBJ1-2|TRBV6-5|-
TGTGCCAGCAGTTGGACCAAGGGGTTGGGCTATGGCTACACCTTC
CASSWTKGLGYGYTF
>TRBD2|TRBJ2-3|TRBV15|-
TGTGCCACCAGCAGAGATAATGCGACTAGCGGGAGGGTAGCTAGCACAGATACGCAGTATTTT
CATSRDNATSGRVASTDTQYF
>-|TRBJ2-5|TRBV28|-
TGTGCCAGCAGTTTGATACAGGGAGAAGAGACCCAGTACTTC
CASSLIQGEETQYF
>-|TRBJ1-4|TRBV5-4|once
TGTGCCAGCGCGGGGGCTGACGAAAAACTGTTTTTT
CASAGADEKLFF
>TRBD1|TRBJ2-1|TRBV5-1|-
TGCGCCAGCAGCTCTCGGACAGGGGGCATAGATGAGCAGTTCTTC
CASSSRTGGIDEQFF
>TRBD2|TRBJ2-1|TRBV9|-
TGTGCCAGCAGCGTAGGGGGGACTAGCAATCCGCCCGGTGAGCAGTTCTTC
CASSVGGTSNPPGEQFF
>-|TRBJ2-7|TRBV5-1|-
TGCGCCAGCAGCTTGGCTCTAGAGACCTACGAGCAGTACTTC
CASSLALETYEQYF
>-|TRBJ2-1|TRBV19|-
TGTGCCAGTAGACTAGCCTATGAGCAGTTCTTC
CASRLAYEQFF
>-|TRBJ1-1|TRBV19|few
TGTGCCAGTAGTATGTATTCGGGGAACACTGAAGCTTTCTTT
CASSMYSGNTEAFF
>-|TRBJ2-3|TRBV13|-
TGTGCCAGCAGCTTAGCAGTGGGAAGCACAGATACGCAGTATTTT
CASSLAVGSTDTQYF
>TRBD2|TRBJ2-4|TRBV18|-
TGTGCCAGCGGAACCGGGGGGGACATTCAGTACTTC
CASGTGGDIQYF
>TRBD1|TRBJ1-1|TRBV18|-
TGTGCCAGCTCACCGGACAGGGTGAAGTCTGAAGCTTTCTTT
CASSPDRVKSEAFF
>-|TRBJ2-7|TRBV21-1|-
TGTGCCAGCAGCAAAAAGGGATGTCAGGACCACTCCTACGAGCAGTACTTC
CASSKKGCQDHSYEQYF
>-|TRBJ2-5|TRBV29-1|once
TGCAGCGTTGGTTGGGCCGAGGGGACCCAGTACTTC
CSVGWAEGTQYF
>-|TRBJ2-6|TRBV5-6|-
TGTGCCAGCAGCTTGGGATGGATTTCTGGGGCCAACGTCCTGACTTTC
CASSLGWISGANVLTF
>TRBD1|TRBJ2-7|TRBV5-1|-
TGCGCCAGCAGCTTGGGGACAGGGCGGAACGAGCAGTACTTC
CASSLGTGRNEQYF
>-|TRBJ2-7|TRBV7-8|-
TGTGCCAGCAGCTTGCCGTCCTACGAGCAGTACTTC
CASSLPSYEQYF
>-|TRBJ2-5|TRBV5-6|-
TGTGCCAGCAGCTTGGGGCGGCCGGGAACCCAGTACTTC
CASSLGRPGTQYF
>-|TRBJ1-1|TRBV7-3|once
TGTGCCAGCAGCTTAAGCCGGGGGGGCGGTGAAGCTTTCTTT
CASSLSRGGGEAFF
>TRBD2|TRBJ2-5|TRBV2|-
TGTGCCAGCAGTGAAGGGCTAGCGGCTACCCAAGAGACCCAGTACTTC
CASSEGLAATQETQYF
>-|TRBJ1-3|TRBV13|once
TGTGCCAGCAGCTTAGACCGTGGACAGAGCTCTGGAAACACCATATATTTT
CASSLDRGQSSGNTIYF
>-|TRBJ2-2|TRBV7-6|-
TGTGCCAGCAGCTTATTCGGGGGTTTGGGCACCGGGGAGCTGTTTTTT
CASSLFGGLGTGELFF
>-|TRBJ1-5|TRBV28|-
TGTGCCAGCAGTTTATATATCCAGGGTCGACCCCAGCATTTT
CASSLYIQGRPQHF
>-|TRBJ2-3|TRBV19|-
TGTGCCAGTAGTGATACAGGGACACCTCCCACAGATACGCAGTATTTT
CASSDTGTPPTDTQYF
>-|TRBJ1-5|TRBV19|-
TGTGCCAGTAGTGCTGTACCGGGCGGGCCCCAGCATTTT
CASSAVPGGPQHF
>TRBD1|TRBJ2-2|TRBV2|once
TGTGCCAGCAGCGTTACAGGGGGTTATTTTGCCGGGGAGCTGTTTTTT
CASSVTGGYFAGELFF
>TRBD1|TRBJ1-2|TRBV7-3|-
TGTGCCAGCAGCTTAATACAGGGGCTGGGCGGCTACACCTTC
CASSLIQGLGGYTF
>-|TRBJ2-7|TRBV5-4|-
TGTGCCAGCAGCTTGGAGGGGGGCAGAACCTACGAGCAGTACTTC
CASSLEGGRTYEQYF
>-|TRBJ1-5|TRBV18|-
TGTGCCAGCTCATCCAACAGGGTCGATCAGCCCCAGCATTTT
CASSSNRVDQPQHF
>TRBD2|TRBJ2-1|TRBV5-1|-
TGCGCCAGCAGCTTGGATCGGGGGGGCCACTCCTACAATGAGCAGTTCTTC
CASSLDRGGHSYNEQFF
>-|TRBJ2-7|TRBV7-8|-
TGTGCCAGCAGCTTAGCTTTGGCATTAGGGCGGATCAGCTCCTACGAGCAGTACTTC
CASSLALALGRISSYEQYF
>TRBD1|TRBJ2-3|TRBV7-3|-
TGTGCCAGCAGCCCCTTTCGGACAGGCGGCACAGATACGCAGTATTTT
CASSPFRTGGTDTQYF
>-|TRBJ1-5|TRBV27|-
TGTGCCAGCAGTTTAGCGGGATCCAATCAGCCCCAGCATTTT
CASSLAGSNQPQHF
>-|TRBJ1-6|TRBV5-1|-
TGCGCCAGCAGCTTGGCAGGGGCGCAAAATTCACCCCTCCACTTT
CASSLAGAQNSPLHF
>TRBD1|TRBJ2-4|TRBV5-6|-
TGTGCCAGCAGCACGCCGGGACAGGGCGTATACTTC
CASSTPGQGVYF
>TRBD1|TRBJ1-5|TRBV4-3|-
TGCGCCAGCAGGCCGACAGGGAGCAATCAGCCCCAGCATTTT
CASRPTGSNQPQHF
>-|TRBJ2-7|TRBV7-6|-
TGTGCCAGCAGCTTAGGCCCGGGGGCCTACGAGCAGTACTTC
CASSLGPGAYEQYF
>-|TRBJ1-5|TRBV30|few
TGTGCCTGGAGTCGTGGGCCAGGGGATAGCAATCAGCCCCAGCATTTT
CAWSRGPGDSNQPQHF
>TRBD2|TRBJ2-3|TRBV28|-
TGTGCCAGCAGCCCTAGCGGGAGGGCGGCCACAGATACGCAGTATTTT
CASSPSGRAATDTQYF
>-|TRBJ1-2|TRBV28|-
TGTGCCAGCAGTTTATTAATCCCCCCGGCAGTACCCTATGGCTACACCTTC
CASSLLIPPAVPYGYTF
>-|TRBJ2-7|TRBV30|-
TGTGCCTGGAGTGTAAGCAGGGTGTTATACTTC
CAWSVSRVLYF
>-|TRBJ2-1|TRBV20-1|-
TGCAGTGCTACTAAACATGAGCAGTTCTTC
CSATKHEQFF
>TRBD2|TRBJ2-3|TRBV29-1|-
TGCAGCGTCAGTAGCGGGAGGGCCATAGATACGCAGTATTTT
CSVSSGRAIDTQYF
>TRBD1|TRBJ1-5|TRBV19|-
TGTGCCAGTAGTCGCGTGGGGGCAGGGGGTCAGCCCCAGCATTTT
CASSRVGAGGQPQHF
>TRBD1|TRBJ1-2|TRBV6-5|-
TGTGCCAGCAGCCTGGACAGGTCCAACTATGGCTACACCTTC
CASSLDRSNYGYTF
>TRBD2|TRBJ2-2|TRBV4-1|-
TGCGCCAGCAGCCAAGTCCTAGCGGGGACCGGGGAGCTGTTTTTT
CASSQVLAGTGELFF
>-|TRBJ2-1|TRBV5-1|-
TGCGCCAGCAGCCCCCCCAGGGGGGACTCCAATGAGCAGTTCTTC
CASSPPRGDSNEQFF
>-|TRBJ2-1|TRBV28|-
TGTGCCAGCATCGGCCTAGCATTCAATGAGCAGTTCTTC
CASIGLAFNEQFF